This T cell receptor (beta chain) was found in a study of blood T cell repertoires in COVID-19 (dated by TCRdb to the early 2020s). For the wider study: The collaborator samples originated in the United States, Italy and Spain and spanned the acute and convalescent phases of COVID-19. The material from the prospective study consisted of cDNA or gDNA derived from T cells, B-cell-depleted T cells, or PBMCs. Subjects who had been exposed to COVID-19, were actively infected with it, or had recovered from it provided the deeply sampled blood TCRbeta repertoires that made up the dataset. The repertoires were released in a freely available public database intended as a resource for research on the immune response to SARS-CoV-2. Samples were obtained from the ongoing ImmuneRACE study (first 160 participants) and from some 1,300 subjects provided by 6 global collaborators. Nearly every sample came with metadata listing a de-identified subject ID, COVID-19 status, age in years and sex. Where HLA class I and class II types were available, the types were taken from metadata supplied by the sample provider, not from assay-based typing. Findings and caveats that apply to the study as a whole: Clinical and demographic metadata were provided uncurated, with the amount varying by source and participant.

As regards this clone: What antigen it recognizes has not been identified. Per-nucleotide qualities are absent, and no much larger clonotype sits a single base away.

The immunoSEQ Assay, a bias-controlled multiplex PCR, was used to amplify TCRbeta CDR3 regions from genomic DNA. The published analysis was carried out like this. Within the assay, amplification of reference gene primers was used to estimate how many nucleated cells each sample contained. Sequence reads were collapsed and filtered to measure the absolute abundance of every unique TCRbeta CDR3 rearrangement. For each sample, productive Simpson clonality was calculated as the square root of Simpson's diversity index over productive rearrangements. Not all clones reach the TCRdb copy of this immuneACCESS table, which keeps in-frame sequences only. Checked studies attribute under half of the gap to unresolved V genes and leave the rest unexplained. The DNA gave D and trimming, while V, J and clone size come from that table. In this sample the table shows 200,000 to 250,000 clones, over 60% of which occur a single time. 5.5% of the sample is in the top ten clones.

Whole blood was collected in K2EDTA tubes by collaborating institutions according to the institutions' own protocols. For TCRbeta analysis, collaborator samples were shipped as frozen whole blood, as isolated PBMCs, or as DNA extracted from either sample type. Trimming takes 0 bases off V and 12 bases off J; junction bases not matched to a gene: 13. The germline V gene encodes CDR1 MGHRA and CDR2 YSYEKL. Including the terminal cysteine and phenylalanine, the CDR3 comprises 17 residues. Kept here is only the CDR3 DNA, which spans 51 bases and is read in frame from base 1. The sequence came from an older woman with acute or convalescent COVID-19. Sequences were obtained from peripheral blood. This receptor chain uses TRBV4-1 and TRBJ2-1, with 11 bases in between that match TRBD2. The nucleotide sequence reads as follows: TGCGCCAGCAGCCAAGACCAAGCCCCTAGCGGGAGGCACCGGCAGTTCTTC. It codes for CASSQDQAPSGRHRQFF.